One sample yielded the 19 T cell receptor beta chains listed below, sequenced in a study of T-cell reconstitution after alpha-beta-depleted transplantation in children. Molecular barcoding with unique molecular identifiers was used for the TCRbeta library. Using its own MiXCR run on the PCR reads, TCRdb lists one record per CDR3 protein. Of hundreds of thousands of distinct CDR3 sequences in the sample, 10% to 15% were seen once. The sequencing used PBMCs, mostly from graft donor cells, collected 360 days after TCRalphabeta/CD19-depleted stem cell transplant. The receptor set was obtained from a male patient between 5 and 17 years old who had a stem cell transplant for acute myeloid leukemia, so the T cells may come from the graft donor.

The chain employs TRBV2 and TRBJ2-3; 10 bases agree with TRBD2. Germline V gene sequence: CDR1 SNHLY, CDR2 FYNNEI. J gave up 3 bases and V 8 bases, and 11 bases lay outside the gene matches. CDR3 length: 16 residues. The CDR3 DNA reads as TGTGCCAGCGATCACAAAACTAGCGGGAAAACAGATACGCAGTATTTT. This encodes CASDHKTSGKTDTQYF.

The chain couples TRBV18 to TRBJ2-1; D is undetermined. The CDR3 is 15 residues long. Germline V gene lookup returns CDR1 KGHSH and CDR2 LQKENI. The V and J ends lost 1 base and 5 bases respectively, with 12 bases between them. In DNA, the CDR3 is TGTGCCAGCTCACCACTCGATAGCCCCAACAATGAGCAGTTCTTC. Translated, it gives CASSPLDSPNNEQFF.

This chain uses TRBV29-1 with TRBJ2-3, with a tentative D call TRBD2 (5 bases). V gave up 0 bases and J gave up 1 base, with 17 bases separating them. Germline assignment: CDR1 SQVTM and CDR2 ANQGSEA. The CDR3 consists of 17 residues. This chain's CDR3 is CSVEEGIAFGGTDTQYF. The CDR3 nucleotides are TGCAGCGTTGAAGAAGGGATCGCTTTCGGGGGCACAGATACGCAGTATTTT.

This clonotype was counted between two and nine times. The chain joins TRBV29-1 to TRBJ2-3; D gene uncertain. The CDR3 is made up of 15 amino acids. Per germline, CDR1 SQVTM and CDR2 ANQGSEA. The ends were cut back, 4 bases at V and 0 bases at J, with 14 bases in the middle. As DNA, the CDR3 is TGCAGCGTTGTTCGCTACCCCCCTAGCACAGATACGCAGTATTTT. Residues: CSVVRYPPSTDTQYF.

V gene TRBV28 combines with J gene TRBJ2-1; D may be TRBD2 (5 bases). CDR3 size: 18 residues. Germline values: CDR1 MDHEN, CDR2 SYDVKM. The V and J ends lost 3 bases and 0 bases respectively, with 18 bases between them. CDR3 region: CASSFPSVGLASYNEQFF. In nucleotides, the CDR3 is TGTGCCAGCAGTTTCCCTTCCGTAGGGCTAGCCTCCTACAATGAGCAGTTCTTC.

The chain uses TRBV7-3 and TRBJ2-1, with 9 bases that match TRBD1. Germline CDR1 and CDR2: SGHTA and FQGTGA. Trimming cost V 0 bases and J 12 bases; bases outside gene matches: 3. The CDR3 length is 13 residues. CDR3 amino acids: CASSLTDRGGQFF. The CDR3 DNA reads as TGTGCCAGCAGCTTAACGGACAGGGGAGGGCAGTTCTTC.

This clonotype showed up many times. J is TRBJ2-7 and V is TRBV5-1; TRBD1 matches at 7 bases. Trimming removed 4 bases from V and 0 bases from J; junction bases left unmatched: 7. The CDR3 is made up of 15 amino acids. Per germline, CDR1 SGHRS and CDR2 YFSETQ. The CDR3 nucleotides read TGCGCCAGCAGCGGGGACAGACTACACTCCTACGAGCAGTACTTC. Residues: CASSGDRLHSYEQYF. The complete variable domain, with remaining parts taken from reference TRBV5-1 and TRBJ2-7, reads KAGVTQTPRYLIKTRGQQVTLSCSPISGHRSVSWYQQTPGQGLQFLFEYFSETQRNKGNFPGRFSGRQFSNSRSEMNVSTLELGDSALYLCASSGDRLHSYEQYFGPGTRLTVT.

This clonotype was seen only once. The chain employs TRBV12-3 or TRBV12-4 and TRBJ2-3, with 7 bases matching TRBD2. V lost 8 bases to trimming and J lost 3 bases; unmatched junction nucleotides: 8. CDR3 length: 14 amino acids. The DNA of the CDR3 is TGTGCCAGCGGGAGGGCCGGTCGGACAGATACGCAGTATTTT. Protein product: CASGRAGRTDTQYF.

This clonotype was observed a handful of times. The rearrangement links TRBV20-1 to TRBJ2-7; D may be TRBD1 or TRBD2 (5 bases each). Germline values: CDR1 DFQATT, CDR2 SNEGSKA (reference sequence). This CDR3 spans 16 amino acids. With 1 base removed from V and 1 base from J, the gap between germline ends came to 17 bases. The CDR3: CSARGDDSRISYEQYF. CDR3 in DNA: TGCAGTGCTAGAGGGGACGACAGCCGAATTTCCTACGAGCAGTACTTC.

This clonotype has more than one count but fewer than ten. This chain connects TRBV5-1 to TRBJ2-1, with TRBD2 matching over 11 bases. Germline values: CDR1 SGHRS, CDR2 YFSETQ. This CDR3 comprises 16 residues. After removal of 4 bases from V and 6 bases from J, the junction contained 9 bases not matched to a gene. CDR3 DNA: TGCGCCAGCAGCCCCACTAGCGGGAGTTTTGGCAATGAGCAGTTCTTC. It encodes CASSPTSGSFGNEQFF. The full variable domain, with the rest looked up from reference TRBV5-1 and TRBJ2-1, is KAGVTQTPRYLIKTRGQQVTLSCSPISGHRSVSWYQQTPGQGLQFLFEYFSETQRNKGNFPGRFSGRQFSNSRSEMNVSTLELGDSALYLCASSPTSGSFGNEQFFGPGTRLTVL.

This clonotype was observed a few times. The chain joins TRBV25-1 to TRBJ2-1; TRBD2 aligns across 7 bases. CDR3 length: 14 amino acids. V trimming: 5 bases; J trimming: 8 bases; junction bases outside the gene matches: 9. CDR1 and CDR2 (germline): MGHDK, SYGVNS. The CDR3 loop is CASSHLTSRYEQFF. The CDR3, as DNA: TGTGCCAGCAGTCACTTGACTAGCAGATATGAGCAGTTCTTC.

This clonotype has more than one count but fewer than ten. V and J are TRBV27 and TRBJ2-2; TRBD2 agrees at 16 bases. The CDR3 runs 19 residues. The trim removed 0 bases at V and 6 bases at J, leaving 7 bases unmatched. Germline lookup yields CDR1 MNHEY and CDR2 SMNVEV (reference sequence). The DNA of the CDR3 is TGTGCCAGCAGTTTATCGTGGGGACTAGCGGGAGGGCATCCCGGGGAGCTGTTTTTT. This gives the protein CASSLSWGLAGGHPGELFF.

This clonotype was seen a handful of times. V is TRBV20-1 and J is TRBJ2-5, with 10 bases fitting TRBD2. V shed 0 bases and J 4 bases; nucleotides not matched to a gene: 2. The germline CDR1 and CDR2 sequences are DFQATT and SNEGSKA (reference sequence). The CDR3 has 14 amino acids. Here the CDR3 reads CSARDTSGAETQYF. The CDR3 DNA follows: TGCAGTGCTAGAGATACTAGCGGGGCAGAGACCCAGTACTTC.

This clonotype was picked up a small number of times. V and J are TRBV7-9 and TRBJ2-7; 9 nucleotides agree with TRBD1. The CDR3 spans 14 residues. The V gene end was trimmed by 5 bases and the J gene end by 5 bases; junction bases not matched to a gene: 7. CDR1 is SEHNR, CDR2 FQNEAQ, per germline (reference sequence). The CDR3, as DNA: TGTGCCAGCAGCCCCGGGACAGGGTGGCACGAGCAGTACTTC. Translation gives CASSPGTGWHEQYF.

The chain joins TRBV11-2 to TRBJ2-5; TRBD1 aligns across 7 bases. V lost 4 bases and J lost 2; bases outside the gene matches: 19. CDR1 and CDR2 (germline): SGHAT, FQNNGV. The CDR3 length is 19 residues. Here the CDR3 reads CASSYLRSGTGVFQETQYF. DNA of the CDR3: TGTGCCAGCAGCTATTTACGGTCCGGCACAGGGGTTTTTCAAGAGACCCAGTACTTC.

The chain is built from TRBV6-5 and TRBJ2-7; 10 nucleotides match TRBD1. The germline gives CDR1 MNHEY, CDR2 SVGAGI. With V trimmed by 0 bases and J by 1 base, 6 bases remained unmatched. There are 17 residues in the CDR3. The DNA for the CDR3 is TGTGCCAGCAGTTACTCCCGGACAGGGGGTCTTTCCTACGAGCAGTACTTC. Protein product: CASSYSRTGGLSYEQYF.

V and J are TRBV6-5 and TRBJ1-3; D gene unclear. This CDR3 region has 15 residues. V was trimmed by 0 bases and J by 2 bases, leaving 8 bases between them. Germline assignment: CDR1 MNHEY and CDR2 SVGAGI. CDR3 amino acids: CASSYSQETGNTIYF. The CDR3 nucleotides read TGTGCCAGCAGTTACTCGCAGGAGACTGGAAACACCATATATTTT.

The CDR3 DNA follows: TGTGCCAGCAGCTTGGGAACCCGCCAGGGGGCCTACGAGCAGTACTTC. Its translation is CASSLGTRQGAYEQYF. The chain uses TRBV5-5 and TRBJ2-7, with 7 nucleotides matching TRBD1. With V trimmed by 0 bases and J by 2 bases, 8 bases remained unmatched. There are 16 residues in the CDR3. From germline, CDR1 is SGHKS and CDR2 YYEKEE (reference sequence).

Only a few counts were recorded for this clonotype. The J gene is TRBJ2-1, the V gene TRBV29-1; 8 bases fit TRBD2. This CDR3 is built from 17 residues. CDR1 is SQVTM, CDR2 ANQGSEA, per germline. J gave up 10 bases and V 5 bases, and 22 bases lay outside the gene matches. CDR3 region: CSVKRWAHRLTSEEQFF. The CDR3 DNA reads as TGCAGCGTTAAGAGGTGGGCACACCGACTGACTAGCGAGGAGCAGTTCTTC.